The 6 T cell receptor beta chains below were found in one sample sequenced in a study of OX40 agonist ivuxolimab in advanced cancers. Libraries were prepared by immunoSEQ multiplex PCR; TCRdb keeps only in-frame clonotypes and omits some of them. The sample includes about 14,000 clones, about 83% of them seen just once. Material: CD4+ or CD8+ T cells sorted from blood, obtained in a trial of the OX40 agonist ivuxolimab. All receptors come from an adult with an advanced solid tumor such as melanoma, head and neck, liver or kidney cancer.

DNA of the CDR3: TGTGCCAGCTCAACGGGCTCGAAAAATGAGCAGTTCTTC. Translated, it gives CASSTGSKNEQFF. V and J are TRBV18 and TRBJ2-1, with D unresolved. The V end was cut by 5 bases, the J end by 7 bases, with 12 bases between. CDR1 is KGHSH and CDR2 is LQKENI in the germline V gene. This CDR3 has 13 residues.

CDR3 sequence reads: CASSRAGTNEKLFF. The CDR3 DNA is TGTGCCAGCTCACGGGCCGGGACTAATGAAAAACTGTTTTTT. This chain uses TRBV18 with TRBJ1-4; unclear D gene. Germline V gene data show CDR1 as KGHSH and CDR2 as LQKENI. Trimming pared 4 bases from V and 2 bases from J, leaving 8 bases between. The CDR3 has 14 amino acids.

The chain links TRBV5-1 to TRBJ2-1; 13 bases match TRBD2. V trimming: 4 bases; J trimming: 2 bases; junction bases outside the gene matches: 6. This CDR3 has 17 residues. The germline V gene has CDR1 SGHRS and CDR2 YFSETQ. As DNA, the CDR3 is TGCGCCAGCAGCACAGTGACTAGCGGGGGGACCTACAATGAGCAGTTCTTC. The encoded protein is CASSTVTSGGTYNEQFF.

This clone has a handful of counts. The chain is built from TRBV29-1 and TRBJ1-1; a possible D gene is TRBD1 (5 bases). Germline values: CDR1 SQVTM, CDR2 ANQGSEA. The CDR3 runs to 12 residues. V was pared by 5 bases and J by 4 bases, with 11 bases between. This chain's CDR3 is CSVWGSGTEAFF. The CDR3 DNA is TGCAGCGTTTGGGGGTCGGGCACTGAAGCTTTCTTT.

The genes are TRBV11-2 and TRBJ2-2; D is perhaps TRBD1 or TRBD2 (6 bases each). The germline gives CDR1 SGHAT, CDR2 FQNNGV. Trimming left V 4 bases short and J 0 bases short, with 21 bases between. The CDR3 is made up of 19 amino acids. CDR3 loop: CASSSLRGEAGSNTGELFF. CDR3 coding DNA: TGTGCCAGCAGCTCCTTGAGGGGGGAAGCGGGCTCGAACACCGGGGAGCTGTTTTTT.

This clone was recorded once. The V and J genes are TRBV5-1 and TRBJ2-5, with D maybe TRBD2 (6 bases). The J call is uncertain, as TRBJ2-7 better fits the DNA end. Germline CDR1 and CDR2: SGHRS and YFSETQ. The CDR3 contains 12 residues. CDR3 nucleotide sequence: TGCGCCAGCAGCTTGGGCGGGGCCGAGCAGTACTTC. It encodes CASSLGGAEQYF.